The source of this T cell receptor (beta chain) is a study of shared clonotypes between healthy human individuals. The study, taken as a whole, reports: Depth of sequencing was expected to influence donor clonotype sharing. Sampling was confined to blood; repertoires within tissues likely differ.

The CDR3 runs 14 residues. The germline CDR1 and CDR2 sequences are KGHSY and FQNENV. Remarks on this clone: Antigen specificity is unknown.

The data were produced by immunoSEQ multiplex PCR, yet TCRdb's version contains in-frame clones alone and is incomplete. This table holds about 100,000 clones, 67% found once. Sample: memory CD8+ T cells sorted from blood. The subset denotes: CD45RO+ cells pooled with CCR7-negative TemRA cells. The clonotype originates from a woman aged 30 to 39 in good health. The chain has TRBV16 and TRBJ2-5, with D unclear. Matching the DNA end better, TRBJ2-7 makes the J call doubtful. This CDR3 reads CASSPNGASYEQYF. The CDR3, as DNA: TGTGCCAGCAGCCCAAACGGCGCCTCCTACGAGCAGTACTTC.